Listed here is a single T cell receptor beta chain. No antigen is known for it. The data are from a study of lymphopenia after photon versus proton radiotherapy. Points from the study as a whole: Survival link was tested only in deceased patients; proton benefit remains a possibility. Post-nadir TCR diversity decline inversely tracked overall survival among those who died.

This CDR3 is 18 amino acids long. Libraries were prepared by immunoSEQ multiplex PCR; TCRdb keeps only in-frame clonotypes and omits some of them. The data hold about 12,000 clones, with around 92% observed a single time. The sample consisted of peripheral blood, taken from a patient treated with proton-based radiotherapy. The chain joins TRBV12-2 to TRBJ2-5; the D segment call TRBD1 is taken from the table without a DNA check. TRBV12-2 is designated a pseudogene. The source is a man in his fifties or sixties with pancreatic cancer. The CDR3 nucleotides are TGTGCAAGTCGCTCTCAGCATCGACAGGGGTTGACCCTGAAGACCCAGTACTTC. It specifies CASRSQHRQGLTLKTQYF.